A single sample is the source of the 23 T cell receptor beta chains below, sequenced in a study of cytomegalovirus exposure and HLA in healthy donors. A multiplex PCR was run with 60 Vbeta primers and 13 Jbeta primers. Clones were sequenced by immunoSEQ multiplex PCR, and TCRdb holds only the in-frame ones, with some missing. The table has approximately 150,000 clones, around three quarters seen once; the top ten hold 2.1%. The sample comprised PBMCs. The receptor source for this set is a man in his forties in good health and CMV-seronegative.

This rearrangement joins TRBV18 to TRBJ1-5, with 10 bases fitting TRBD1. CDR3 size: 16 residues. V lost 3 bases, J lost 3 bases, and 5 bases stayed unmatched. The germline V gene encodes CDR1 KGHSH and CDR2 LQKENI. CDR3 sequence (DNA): TGTGCCAGCTCACCCGGGACAGGGGCGACCAATCAGCCCCAGCATTTT. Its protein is CASSPGTGATNQPQHF.

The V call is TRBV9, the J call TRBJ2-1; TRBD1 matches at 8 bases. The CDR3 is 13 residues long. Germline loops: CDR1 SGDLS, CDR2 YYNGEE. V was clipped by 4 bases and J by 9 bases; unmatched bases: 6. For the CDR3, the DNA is TGTGCCAGCAGCCCCAACAGGGGGTGTGAGCAGTTCTTC. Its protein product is CASSPNRGCEQFF. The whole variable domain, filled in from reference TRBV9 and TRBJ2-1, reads DSGVTQTPKHLITATGQRVTLRCSPRSGDLSVYWYQQSLDQGLQFLIQYYNGEERAKGNILERFSAQQFPDLHSELNLSSLELGDSALYFCASSPNRGCEQFFGPGTRLTVL.

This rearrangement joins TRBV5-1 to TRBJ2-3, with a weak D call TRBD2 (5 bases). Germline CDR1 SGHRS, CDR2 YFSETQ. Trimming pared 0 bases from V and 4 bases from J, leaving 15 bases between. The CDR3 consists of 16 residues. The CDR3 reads CASSLGASNQADTQYF. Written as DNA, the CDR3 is TGCGCCAGCAGCTTGGGGGCTAGCAATCAAGCAGATACGCAGTATTTT. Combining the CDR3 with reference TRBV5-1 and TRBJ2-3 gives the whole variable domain KAGVTQTPRYLIKTRGQQVTLSCSPISGHRSVSWYQQTPGQGLQFLFEYFSETQRNKGNFPGRFSGRQFSNSRSEMNVSTLELGDSALYLCASSLGASNQADTQYFGPGTRLTVL.

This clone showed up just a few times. CDR3 loop: CASAGGTDTQYF. The CDR3 DNA reads as TGTGCCAGCGCGGGAGGGACAGATACGCAGTATTTT. This sequence joins TRBV28 and TRBJ2-3, with 9 bases identical to TRBD2. With 8 bases clipped from V and 3 bases from J, the junction kept 0 bases outside the gene matches. The CDR3 loop spans 12 amino acids. Per germline, CDR1 MDHEN and CDR2 SYDVKM.

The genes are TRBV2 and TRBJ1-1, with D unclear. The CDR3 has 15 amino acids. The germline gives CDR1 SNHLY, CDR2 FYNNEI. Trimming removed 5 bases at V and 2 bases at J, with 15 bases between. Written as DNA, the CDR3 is TGTGCCAGCAGTTCCTATCTCACGGGAAACACTGAAGCTTTCTTT. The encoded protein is CASSSYLTGNTEAFF.

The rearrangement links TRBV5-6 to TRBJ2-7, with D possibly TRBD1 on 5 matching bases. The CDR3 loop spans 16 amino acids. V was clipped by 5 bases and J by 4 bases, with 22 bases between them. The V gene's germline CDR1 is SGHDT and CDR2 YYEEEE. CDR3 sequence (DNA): TGTGCCAGCAGGACAGCGACAGCCCCACTGGCTTACGAGCAGTACTTC. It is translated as CASRTATAPLAYEQYF.

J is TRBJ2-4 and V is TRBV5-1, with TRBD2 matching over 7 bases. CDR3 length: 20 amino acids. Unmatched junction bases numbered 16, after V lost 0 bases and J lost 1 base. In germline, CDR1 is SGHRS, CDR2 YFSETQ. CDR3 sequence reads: CASSLEIRGVVPSAKNIQYF. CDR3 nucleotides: TGCGCCAGCAGCTTGGAGATCCGGGGGGTCGTCCCCAGTGCCAAAAACATTCAGTACTTC. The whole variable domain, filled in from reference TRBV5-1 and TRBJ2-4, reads KAGVTQTPRYLIKTRGQQVTLSCSPISGHRSVSWYQQTPGQGLQFLFEYFSETQRNKGNFPGRFSGRQFSNSRSEMNVSTLELGDSALYLCASSLEIRGVVPSAKNIQYFGAGTRLSVL.

CDR3 in amino acids: CSVEEGGTDTQYF. In DNA form, the CDR3 reads TGCAGCGTTGAAGAAGGGGGCACAGATACGCAGTATTTT. V gene TRBV29-1 combines with J gene TRBJ2-3, with TRBD1 as a possible D gene (5 bases). From germline, CDR1 is SQVTM and CDR2 ANQGSEA. The CDR3 has 13 residues. Trimming removed 0 bases from V and 1 base from J, with 5 bases in between.

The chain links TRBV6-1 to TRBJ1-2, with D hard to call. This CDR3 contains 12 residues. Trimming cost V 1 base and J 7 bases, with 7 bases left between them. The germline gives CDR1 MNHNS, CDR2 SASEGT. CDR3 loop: CASSEDGCGYTF. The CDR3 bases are TGTGCCAGCAGTGAAGATGGCTGTGGCTACACCTTC.

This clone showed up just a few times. CDR3 residues: CASSLTGDSSYEQYF. The CDR3 coding sequence is TGTGCCAGCTCACTAACAGGGGACAGCTCCTACGAGCAGTACTTC. The chain recombines TRBV18 with TRBJ2-7, with 7 positions matching TRBD1. V dropped 4 bases and J dropped 0; count of bases not matched to a gene: 6. In germline, CDR1 is KGHSH, CDR2 LQKENI. This CDR3 region has 15 residues.

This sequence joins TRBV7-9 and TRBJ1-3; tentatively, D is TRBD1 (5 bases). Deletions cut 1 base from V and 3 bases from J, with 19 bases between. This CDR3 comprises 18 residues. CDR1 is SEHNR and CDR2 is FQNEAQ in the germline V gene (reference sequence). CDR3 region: CASSLVRPVARDGNTIYF. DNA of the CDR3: TGTGCCAGCAGCTTAGTTAGGCCAGTCGCCAGGGATGGAAACACCATATATTTT. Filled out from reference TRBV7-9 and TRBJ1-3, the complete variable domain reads DTGVSQNPRHKITKRGQNVTFRCDPISEHNRLYWYRQTLGQGPEFLTYFQNEAQLEKSRLLSDRFSAERPKGSFSTLEIQRTEQGDSAMYLCASSLVRPVARDGNTIYFGEGSWLTVV.

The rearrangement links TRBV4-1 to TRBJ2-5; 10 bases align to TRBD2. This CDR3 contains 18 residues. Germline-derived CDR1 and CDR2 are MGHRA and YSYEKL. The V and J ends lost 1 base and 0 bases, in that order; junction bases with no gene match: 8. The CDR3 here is CASSQGSSGGSYQETQYF. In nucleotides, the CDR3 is TGCGCCAGCAGCCAAGGGAGTAGCGGGGGGTCGTACCAAGAGACCCAGTACTTC.

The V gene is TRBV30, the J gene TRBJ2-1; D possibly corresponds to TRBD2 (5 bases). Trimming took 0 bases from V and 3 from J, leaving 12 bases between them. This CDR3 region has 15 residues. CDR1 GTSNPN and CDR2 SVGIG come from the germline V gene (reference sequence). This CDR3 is CAWSVKGAGYNEQFF. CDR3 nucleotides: TGTGCCTGGAGTGTTAAGGGCGCGGGCTACAATGAGCAGTTCTTC.

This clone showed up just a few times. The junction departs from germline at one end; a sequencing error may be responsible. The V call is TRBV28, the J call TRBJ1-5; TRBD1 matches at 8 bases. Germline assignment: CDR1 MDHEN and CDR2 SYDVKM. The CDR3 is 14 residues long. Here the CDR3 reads CASSRDRGVQPQNF. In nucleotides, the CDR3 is TGTGCCAGCAGTCGCGACAGGGGAGTTCAGCCCCAGAATTTT.

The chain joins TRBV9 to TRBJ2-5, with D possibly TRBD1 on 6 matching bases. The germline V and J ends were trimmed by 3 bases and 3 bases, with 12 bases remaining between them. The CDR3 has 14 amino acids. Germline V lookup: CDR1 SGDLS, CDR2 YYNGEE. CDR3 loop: CASSAVGTKETQYF. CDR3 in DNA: TGTGCCAGCAGCGCCGTCGGGACAAAAGAGACCCAGTACTTC.

The CDR3 region has the DNA TGTGCCAGCAGTGAAGGAGCTGGACTGATGGAGACCCAGTACTTC. Its translation: CASSEGAGLMETQYF. This chain joins TRBV2 and TRBJ2-5; D might be TRBD2 (5 bases). Trimming shortened V by 1 base and J by 5 bases, and 14 bases separated the two germline ends. CDR1 is SNHLY and CDR2 is FYNNEI in the germline V gene. The CDR3 consists of 15 residues.

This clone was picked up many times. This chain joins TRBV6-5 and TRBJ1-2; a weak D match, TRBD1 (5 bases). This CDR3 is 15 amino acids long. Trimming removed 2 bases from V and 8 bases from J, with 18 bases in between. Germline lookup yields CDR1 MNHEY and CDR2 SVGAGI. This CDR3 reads CASSYGRRRGGGYTF. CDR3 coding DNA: TGTGCCAGCAGTTACGGTCGAAGGAGGGGCGGGGGCTACACCTTC.

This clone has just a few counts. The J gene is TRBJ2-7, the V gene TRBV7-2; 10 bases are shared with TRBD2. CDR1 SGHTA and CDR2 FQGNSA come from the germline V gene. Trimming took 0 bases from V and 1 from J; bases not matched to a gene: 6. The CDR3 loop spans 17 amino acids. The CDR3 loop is CASSLARASGSSYEQYF. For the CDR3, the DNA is TGTGCCAGCAGCTTAGCGCGGGCTAGCGGGAGTTCCTACGAGCAGTACTTC.

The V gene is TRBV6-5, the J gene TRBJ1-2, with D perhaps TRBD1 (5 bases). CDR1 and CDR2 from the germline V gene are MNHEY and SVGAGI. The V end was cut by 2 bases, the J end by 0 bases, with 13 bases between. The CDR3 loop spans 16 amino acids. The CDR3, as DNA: TGTGCCAGCAGTTACCAGTTCGACAGAGCTAACTATGGCTACACCTTC. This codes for CASSYQFDRANYGYTF.

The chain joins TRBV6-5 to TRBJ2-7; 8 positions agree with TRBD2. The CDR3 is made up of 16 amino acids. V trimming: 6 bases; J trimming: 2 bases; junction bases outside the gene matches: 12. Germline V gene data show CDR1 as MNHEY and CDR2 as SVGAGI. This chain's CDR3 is CASRYHYSAGAYEQYF. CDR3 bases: TGTGCCAGCAGATACCACTACTCAGCGGGGGCCTACGAGCAGTACTTC.

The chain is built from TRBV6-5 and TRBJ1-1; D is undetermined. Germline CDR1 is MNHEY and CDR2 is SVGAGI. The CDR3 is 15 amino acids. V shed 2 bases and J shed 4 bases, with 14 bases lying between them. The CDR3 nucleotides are TGTGCCAGCAGTTACGGTAGCGGTGGAGGCACTGAAGCTTTCTTT. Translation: CASSYGSGGGTEAFF.

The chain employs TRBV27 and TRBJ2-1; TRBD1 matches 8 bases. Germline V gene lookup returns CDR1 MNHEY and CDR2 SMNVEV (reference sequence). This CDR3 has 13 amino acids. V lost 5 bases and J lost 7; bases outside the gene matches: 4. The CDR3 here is CASSTDRANEQFF. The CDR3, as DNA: TGTGCCAGCAGTACGGACAGGGCGAATGAGCAGTTCTTC.

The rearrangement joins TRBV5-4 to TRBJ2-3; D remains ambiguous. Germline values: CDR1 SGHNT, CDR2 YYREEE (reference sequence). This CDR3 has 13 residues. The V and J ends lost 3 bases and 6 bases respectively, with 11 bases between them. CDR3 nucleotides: TGTGCCAGCAGCTACTTGACGGAGGATACGCAGTATTTT. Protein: CASSYLTEDTQYF. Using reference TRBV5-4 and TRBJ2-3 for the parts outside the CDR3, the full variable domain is ETGVTQSPTHLIKTRGQQVTLRCSSQSGHNTVSWYQQALGQGPQFIFQYYREEENGRGNFPPRFSGLQFPNYSSELNVNALELDDSALYLCASSYLTEDTQYFGPGTRLTVL.